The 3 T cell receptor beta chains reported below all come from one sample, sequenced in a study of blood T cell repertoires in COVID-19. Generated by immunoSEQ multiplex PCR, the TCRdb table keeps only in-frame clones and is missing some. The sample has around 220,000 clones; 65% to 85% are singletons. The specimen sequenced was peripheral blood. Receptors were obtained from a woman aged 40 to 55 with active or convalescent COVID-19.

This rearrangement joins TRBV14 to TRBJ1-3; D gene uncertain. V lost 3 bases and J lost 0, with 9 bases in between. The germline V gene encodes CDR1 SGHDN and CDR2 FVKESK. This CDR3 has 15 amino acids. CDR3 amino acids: CASSHPQSSGNTIYF. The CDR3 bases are TGTGCCAGCAGCCACCCACAGAGCTCTGGAAACACCATATATTTT.

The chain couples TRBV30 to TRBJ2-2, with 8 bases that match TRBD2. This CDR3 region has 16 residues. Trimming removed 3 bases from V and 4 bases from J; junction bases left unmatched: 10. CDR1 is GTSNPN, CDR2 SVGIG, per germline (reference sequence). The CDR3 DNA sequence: TGTGCCTGGAGCGCCGGGGGGGGGCTTCCCACCGGGGAGCTGTTTTTT. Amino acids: CAWSAGGGLPTGELFF.

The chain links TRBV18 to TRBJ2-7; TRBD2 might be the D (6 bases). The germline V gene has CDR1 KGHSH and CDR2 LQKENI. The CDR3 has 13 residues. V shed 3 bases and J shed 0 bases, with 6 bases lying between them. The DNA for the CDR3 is TGTGCCAGCTCACCGGGAGGCTCCTACGAGCAGTACGTC. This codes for CASSPGGSYEQYV.